This T cell receptor beta chain was documented in a study of early T cells in non-severe SARS-CoV-2 infection. Looking at the study overall: The chains were unpaired, and the sequenced material was bulk RNA from unsorted whole blood.

This clonotype turned up a few times. In germline, CDR1 is SGHVS, CDR2 FQNEAQ. V was trimmed by 2 bases and J by 2 bases, leaving 8 bases between them. CDR3 length equals 14 residues. One entry per CDR3 protein results from TCRdb running MiXCR on the 5' RACE reads. This table has 100,000 to 130,000 distinct CDR3 sequences, over 8.5% appearing once. Sequencing input: whole blood. This TCR came from an adult who was a healthcare worker with PCR-confirmed SARS-CoV-2 infection or an uninfected control (not recorded which). The genes are TRBV7-8 and TRBJ2-3; weak D call: TRBD2 (6 bases). CDR3 amino acids: CASSLTSSTDTQYF. CDR3 DNA: TGTGCCAGCAGCTTAACTAGCTCCACAGATACGCAGTATTTT.